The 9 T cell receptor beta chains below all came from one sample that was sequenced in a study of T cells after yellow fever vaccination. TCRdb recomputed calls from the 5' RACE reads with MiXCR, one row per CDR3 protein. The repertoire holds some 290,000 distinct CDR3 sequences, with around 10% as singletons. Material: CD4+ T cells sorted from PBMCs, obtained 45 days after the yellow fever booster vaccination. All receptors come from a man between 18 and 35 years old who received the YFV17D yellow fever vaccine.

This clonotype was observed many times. This chain's CDR3 is CASSPGGIQETQYF. The DNA for the CDR3 is TGTGCCAGCAGTCCAGGGGGCATCCAAGAGACCCAGTACTTC. This sequence joins TRBV12-3 or TRBV12-4 and TRBJ2-5, with 8 nucleotides matching TRBD1. The CDR3 covers 14 residues. Unmatched junction bases numbered 3, after V lost 5 bases and J lost 1 base.

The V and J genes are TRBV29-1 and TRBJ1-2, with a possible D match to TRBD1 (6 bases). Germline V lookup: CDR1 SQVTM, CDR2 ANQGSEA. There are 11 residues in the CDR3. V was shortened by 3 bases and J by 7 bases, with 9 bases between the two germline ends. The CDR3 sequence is CSVDRGGGYTF. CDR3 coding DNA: TGCAGCGTTGACAGGGGAGGTGGCTACACCTTC.

The CDR3 spells CASSLDGGETQYF. CDR3 sequence (DNA): TGCGCCAGCAGCTTGGACGGGGGAGAGACCCAGTACTTC. The chain joins TRBV5-1 to TRBJ2-5; a weak D match, TRBD2 (6 bases). The CDR3 is 13 residues long. The V gene lost 0 bases and the J gene lost 4 bases, with 7 bases spanning the gap. Germline V gene sequence: CDR1 SGHRS, CDR2 YFSETQ.

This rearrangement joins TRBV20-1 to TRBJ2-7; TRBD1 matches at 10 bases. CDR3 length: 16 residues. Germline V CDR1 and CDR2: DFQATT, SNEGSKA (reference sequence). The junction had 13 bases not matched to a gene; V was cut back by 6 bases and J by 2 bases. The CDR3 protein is CSAITGTGALTYEQYF. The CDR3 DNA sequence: TGCAGTGCCATAACCGGGACAGGGGCCCTTACCTACGAGCAGTACTTC.

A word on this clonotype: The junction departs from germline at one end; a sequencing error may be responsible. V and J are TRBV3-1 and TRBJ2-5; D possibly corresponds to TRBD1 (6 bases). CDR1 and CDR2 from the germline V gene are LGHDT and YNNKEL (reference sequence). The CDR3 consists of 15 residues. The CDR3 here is CASSQGLGARETRYF. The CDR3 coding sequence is TGTGCCAGCAGCCAAGGGCTGGGGGCCCGAGAGACCCGGTACTTC.

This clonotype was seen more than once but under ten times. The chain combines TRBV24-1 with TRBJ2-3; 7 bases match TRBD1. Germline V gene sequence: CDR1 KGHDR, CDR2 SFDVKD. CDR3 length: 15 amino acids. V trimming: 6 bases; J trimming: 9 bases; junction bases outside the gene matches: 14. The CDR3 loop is CATSPTGTDTLTQYF. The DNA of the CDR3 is TGTGCCACCAGTCCCACGGGGACAGATACCCTAACGCAGTATTTT.

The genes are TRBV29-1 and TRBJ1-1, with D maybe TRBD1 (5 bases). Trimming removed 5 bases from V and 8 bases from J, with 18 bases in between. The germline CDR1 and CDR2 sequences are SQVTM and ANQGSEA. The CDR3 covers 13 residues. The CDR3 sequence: CSVTTGSITEAFF. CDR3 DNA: TGCAGCGTTACAACAGGATCTATTACCGAAGCTTTCTTT.

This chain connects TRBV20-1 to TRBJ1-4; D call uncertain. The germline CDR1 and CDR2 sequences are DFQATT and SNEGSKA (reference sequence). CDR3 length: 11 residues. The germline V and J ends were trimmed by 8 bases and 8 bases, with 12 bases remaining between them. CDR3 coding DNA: TGCAGTTCCCAAATCCGAGAAAAACTGTTTTTT. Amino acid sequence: CSSQIREKLFF.

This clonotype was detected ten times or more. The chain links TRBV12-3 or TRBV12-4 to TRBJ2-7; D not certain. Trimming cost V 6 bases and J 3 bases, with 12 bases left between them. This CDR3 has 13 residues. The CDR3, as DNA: TGTGCCAGCAGCCTAGGACCCGACTACGAGCAGTACGTC. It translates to CASSLGPDYEQYV.